In its sample, the clone carrying this TCR beta chain was seen a few times. The antigen is not known. The length of the CDR3 is 19 residues. CDR1 and CDR2 (germline): MDHEN, SYDVKM. V lost 5 bases and J lost 4, with 27 bases in between. This sample was included in a study of beta chain features in type 1 diabetes. Study-level information: Healthy donors and patients had similar age, gender and cell yields. Study-level findings and limits: Significant though moderate, a shortening of TCRB CDR3s appeared in all four CD4+ subsets of Type 1 diabetes patients.

The single heparinised draw taken from each donor contained roughly 100 mL of blood on average. Expressed TCRB transcripts were sequenced because the isolated RNA had all been reverse transcribed beforehand. Repertoires were generated with immunoSEQ multiplex PCR, while TCRdb's copy carries only in-frame clones and drops some. The sample holds approximately 50,000 clones, roughly 39% seen once. This receptor was taken from a man in his thirties or forties with type 1 diabetes. The rearrangement uses TRBV28 and TRBJ1-5; perhaps TRBD1 as D (5 bases). The material sequenced was Tregs from blood. The chain's CDR3 is CASSDSDTHPKIMNQPQHF. In DNA form, the CDR3 reads TGTGCCAGCAGTGACTCGGACACTCATCCGAAGATAATGAATCAGCCCCAGCATTTT.